These 22 T cell receptor beta chains were sequenced from one sample in a study of identical twins (dated by TCRdb to between 2015 and 2016). Libraries were prepared through 5' RACE. The run used an Illumina HiSeq 2000. TCRdb's own reprocessing of the public reads used fastp at Q25 and MiXCR and kept productive beta chains. A single entry per CDR3 protein holds the most common genes and DNA from its merged rows. The sample table contains roughly 770,000 distinct CDR3 sequences; only one count was recorded for 18% of them. The ten largest clones represent roughly 14% of the sample. This sample was also put to use in a study of T cells expressing NK-cell markers.

Material: PBMCs. All receptors come from a woman between 18 and 29 years old in good health.

This clonotype has just a few counts. The chain combines TRBV2 with TRBJ2-7; D is possibly TRBD2 (6 bases). Germline CDR1 and CDR2: SNHLY and FYNNEI. The CDR3 is 13 amino acids. The V gene lost 7 bases and the J gene lost 1 base, with 11 bases spanning the gap. The CDR3 loop reads CASTGLGSYEQYF. CDR3 nucleotides: TGTGCCAGCACGGGACTGGGGTCCTACGAGCAGTACTTC.

This clonotype was found a few times. The V and J genes are TRBV19 and TRBJ2-7, with a weak D call TRBD2 (5 bases). The CDR3 sequence is 13 residues long. Per the germline V gene, CDR1 is LNHDA and CDR2 is SQIVND (reference sequence). With 7 bases removed from V and 4 bases from J, the gap between germline ends came to 14 bases. In DNA, the CDR3 is TGTGCCAGTAACGATGGCCCGGGGTACGAGCAGTACTTC. Encoded protein: CASNDGPGYEQYF. Looking up the rest from reference TRBV19 and TRBJ2-7 gives the full variable domain: DGGITQSPKYLFRKEGQNVTLSCEQNLNHDAMYWYRQDPGQGLRLIYYSQIVNDFQKGDIAEGYSVSREKKESFPLTVTSAQKNPTAFYLCASNDGPGYEQYFGPGTRLTVT.

The chain is built from TRBV6-5 and TRBJ2-5; D remains unclear. Trimming shortened V by 2 bases and J by 0 bases, and 7 bases separated the two germline ends. This CDR3 is 14 amino acids long. CDR1 and CDR2 (germline): MNHEY, SVGAGI. The CDR3 reads CASSYDVYQETQYF. In DNA, the CDR3 is TGTGCCAGCAGTTACGACGTCTACCAAGAGACCCAGTACTTC.

Only a few counts were recorded for this clonotype. The chain has TRBV2 and TRBJ1-5, with D perhaps matching TRBD1 (5 bases). The V and J ends lost 6 bases and 0 bases respectively, with 12 bases between them. The CDR3 sequence is 15 residues long. Germline V gene lookup returns CDR1 SNHLY and CDR2 FYNNEI. CDR3: CASSRQLFSNQPQHF. DNA of the CDR3: TGTGCCAGCAGCCGACAGTTGTTTAGCAATCAGCCCCAGCATTTT.

This clonotype turned up a few times. This CDR3 is CSVVQSSGNTIYF. As DNA, the CDR3 is TGCAGCGTTGTACAGAGCTCTGGAAACACCATATATTTT. This sequence joins TRBV29-1 and TRBJ1-3, with D hard to call. The germline gives CDR1 SQVTM, CDR2 ANQGSEA. Trimming pared 4 bases from V and 0 bases from J, leaving 7 bases between. CDR3 length: 13 amino acids.

This clonotype was observed a handful of times. This chain joins TRBV29-1 and TRBJ2-6, with D perhaps matching TRBD1 (6 bases). Germline V gene data show CDR1 as SQVTM and CDR2 as ANQGSEA. This CDR3 has 16 amino acids. The V end lost 4 bases, the J end lost 4 bases, and 17 bases lay between the germline ends. The CDR3 DNA reads as TGCAGCGTTGTTGGTGGGGGCGCGAAGGGGGCCAACGTCCTGACTTTC. Translating it yields CSVVGGGAKGANVLTF.

The sample holds one count of this clonotype. The chain joins TRBV18 to TRBJ2-7; no clear D. The CDR3 consists of 14 residues. Looked up from germline, CDR1 is KGHSH and CDR2 is LQKENI. With 3 bases removed from V and 3 bases from J, the gap between germline ends came to 12 bases. CDR3 region: CASSPNLEFYEQYF. In DNA, the CDR3 is TGTGCCAGCTCACCGAACCTAGAATTCTACGAGCAGTACTTC.

This clonotype has a handful of counts. J is TRBJ2-3 and V is TRBV14, with a tentative D call TRBD2 (5 bases). The CDR3 runs 15 residues. The germline CDR1 and CDR2 sequences are SGHDN and FVKESK. With 4 bases removed from V and 2 bases from J, the gap between germline ends came to 13 bases. Here the CDR3 DNA reads TGTGCCAGCAGCCGGACCAACGACTACACAGATACGCAGTATTTT. Translation gives CASSRTNDYTDTQYF.

Points on this clonotype: One base away lies a much larger clone, so this may be a sequencing read error. The CDR3 DNA follows: TGTGCCAGCAGTCGAGGGACAGGGATGGTGGCAGATACGCAGTATTTT. Its protein is CASSRGTGMVADTQYF. The J gene is TRBJ2-3, the V gene TRBV12-3 or TRBV12-4; 9 nucleotides line up with TRBD1. After removal of 5 bases from V and 4 bases from J, the junction contained 10 bases not matched to a gene. The CDR3 spans 16 residues.

This clonotype showed up many times. The V and J genes are TRBV12-3 or TRBV12-4 and TRBJ2-5; a possible D gene is TRBD1 (5 bases). The CDR3 spans 13 residues. Trimming took 6 bases from V and 4 from J, leaving 12 bases between them. The DNA for the CDR3 is TGTGCCAGCAGCTTAAACAGGAGAGAGACCCAGTACTTC. This codes for CASSLNRRETQYF.

This clonotype has a handful of counts. This rearrangement joins TRBV12-3 or TRBV12-4 to TRBJ1-1, with TRBD1 matching over 9 bases. The CDR3 length is 14 residues. Losses at the gene ends were 8 bases for V and 11 bases for J; bases not matched to a gene: 15. The CDR3 reads CASGPRGQGNRAFF. The DNA of the CDR3 is TGTGCCAGCGGCCCTAGAGGACAGGGGAACAGGGCTTTCTTT.

The rearrangement uses TRBV20-1 and TRBJ2-7, with D possibly matching TRBD2 (6 bases). The germline CDR1 and CDR2 sequences are DFQATT and SNEGSKA (reference sequence). The V gene lost 7 bases and the J gene lost 0 bases, with 13 bases spanning the gap. The CDR3 spans 13 residues. The DNA for the CDR3 is TGCAGTGGTCTTGGGGGGTTCTCCTACGAGCAGTACTTC. Its protein is CSGLGGFSYEQYF.

The chain couples TRBV25-1 to TRBJ2-5, with D uncertain. The length of the CDR3 is 14 residues. The V and J ends lost 5 bases and 3 bases respectively, with 13 bases between them. Germline-derived CDR1 and CDR2 are MGHDK and SYGVNS. This chain's CDR3 is CASSPDLGEETQYF. The CDR3 region has the DNA TGTGCCAGCAGTCCGGACCTTGGGGAAGAGACCCAGTACTTC.

This rearrangement joins TRBV4-3 to TRBJ2-1; 14 bases agree with TRBD2. V lost 1 base and J lost 2; bases outside the gene matches: 7. CDR3 length equals 19 residues. CDR1 LGHNA and CDR2 YSLEER come from the germline V gene. Here the CDR3 DNA reads TGCGCCAGCAGCCAAGGCCTCGGGACTAGCGGGAGCACCTACAATGAGCAGTTCTTC. As protein: CASSQGLGTSGSTYNEQFF.

The chain joins TRBV5-1 to TRBJ2-7; D gene unclear. In germline, CDR1 is SGHRS, CDR2 YFSETQ. The CDR3 runs to 13 residues. Trimming shortened V by 1 base and J by 2 bases, and 7 bases separated the two germline ends. CDR3 in amino acids: CASSLKVAYEQYF. CDR3 nucleotides: TGCGCCAGCAGCTTGAAGGTAGCCTACGAGCAGTACTTC.

The J gene is TRBJ1-1, the V gene TRBV20-1; unclear D gene. V gave up 1 base and J gave up 13 bases, with 13 bases separating them. Germline V gives CDR1 DFQATT, CDR2 SNEGSKA (reference sequence). The length of the CDR3 is 11 residues. The CDR3 region has the DNA TGCAGTGCTAGAGTAGGTACAGCAGATTTCTTT. This encodes CSARVGTADFF.

V is TRBV7-9 and J is TRBJ1-1; tentative D call: TRBD1 (6 bases). The germline V and J ends were trimmed by 5 bases and 0 bases, with 13 bases remaining between them. Germline values: CDR1 SEHNR, CDR2 FQNEAQ (reference sequence). CDR3 length: 15 amino acids. CDR3 region: CASSPPTGMNTEAFF. The CDR3 DNA reads as TGTGCCAGCAGCCCCCCGACAGGCATGAACACTGAAGCTTTCTTT.

V and J are TRBV6-2 or TRBV6-3 and TRBJ2-7, with unresolved D. V lost 6 bases, J lost 8 bases, and 14 bases lay in between. The CDR3 sequence is 12 residues long. The germline CDR1 and CDR2 sequences are MNHEY and SVGEGT. CDR3 amino acids: CASSSTRIQQYF. The CDR3 DNA reads as TGTGCCAGCAGCAGCACAAGGATCCAGCAGTACTTC.

The chain employs TRBV6-1 and TRBJ1-1; D is perhaps TRBD1 (5 bases). The CDR3 runs 14 residues. V was shortened by 8 bases and J by 1 base, with 14 bases between the two germline ends. Germline V gives CDR1 MNHNS, CDR2 SASEGT. CDR3 residues: CASGISGQNTEAFF. CDR3 coding DNA: TGTGCCAGCGGAATAAGCGGACAGAACACTGAAGCTTTCTTT.

This clonotype was observed a handful of times. The V gene is TRBV5-1, the J gene TRBJ1-2, with TRBD1 matching over 10 bases. V lost 1 base, J lost 0 bases, and 6 bases stayed unmatched. Germline lookup yields CDR1 SGHRS and CDR2 YFSETQ. The CDR3 consists of 17 residues. The CDR3 sequence: CASSLIEGTGANYGYTF. The DNA of the CDR3 is TGCGCCAGCAGCTTGATTGAGGGGACAGGGGCTAACTATGGCTACACCTTC.

The rearrangement links TRBV3-1 to TRBJ2-6, with TRBD2 matching 9 bases. The germline gives CDR1 LGHDT, CDR2 YNNKEL (reference sequence). Trimming took 4 bases from V and 3 from J; bases not matched to a gene: 7. The CDR3 totals 17 residues. CDR3 region: CASSPLAGVHGANVLTF. The CDR3 DNA is TGTGCCAGCAGCCCCTTAGCGGGAGTACATGGGGCCAACGTCCTGACTTTC.

The chain carries TRBV20-1 and TRBJ2-1; TRBD1 matches at 7 bases. V gave up 0 bases and J gave up 4 bases; unmatched junction bases: 9. This CDR3 is 16 amino acids long. The germline V gene encodes CDR1 DFQATT and CDR2 SNEGSKA (reference sequence). The CDR3 DNA reads TGCAGTGCTAGAGATTCCCGACAGGGTGTTTACAATGAGCAGTTCTTC. Translated: CSARDSRQGVYNEQFF.